This TCR beta chain was identified during a study of control samples from healthy donors and cancer patients. The repertoire was sequenced with immunoSEQ multiplex PCR; TCRdb's copy has only in-frame clones and lacks some. Seen here are over 100,000 clones, just over 90% observed once, and the top ten hold 4.4%. This clone was observed a single time. The receptor was isolated from a human donor in good health. The donor label of this sample is uncertain. The sample was blood.

Written as DNA, the CDR3 is TGTGCCACCAGCAGAGTAAATGAAAAACTGTTTTTT. It is translated as CATSRVNEKLFF. The rearrangement uses TRBV15 and TRBJ1-4; D not certain. This CDR3 is 12 amino acids long. Trimming took off 1 base at V and 5 bases at J, with 2 bases between the two ends. Per the germline V gene, CDR1 is LNHNV and CDR2 is YYDKDF (reference sequence).